This T cell receptor (beta chain) was sequenced during a study of control samples from healthy donors and cancer patients. Data came from immunoSEQ multiplex PCR; TCRdb stores just in-frame clones and leaves some out. This sample has roughly 90,000 clones; about four fifths occur once, and the top ten carry around a tenth. Germline loops: CDR1 KGHDR, CDR2 SFDVKD. The CDR3 extends over 15 amino acids. Trimming cost V 3 bases and J 1 base, with 8 bases left between them. The genes are TRBV24-1 and TRBJ2-2; D not resolved. Source material: blood. This clonotype was obtained from a woman aged 55-69 years in good health. The CDR3: CATSDATLNTGELFF. CDR3 sequence (DNA): TGTGCCACCAGTGATGCGACACTGAACACCGGGGAGCTGTTTTTT.